This TCR beta chain stems from a study of regulatory T cells in long-lasting Graves disease. The study's findings and limits: A greater number of public clonotypes (under 3,000) was shared by persistent patients than by new patients (about 880). TCR diversity was lower in persistent than newly diagnosed Graves' disease.

This CDR3 region has 13 residues. Trimming took 4 bases from V and 11 from J, leaving 16 bases between them. Per germline, CDR1 MNHEY and CDR2 SMNVEV (reference sequence). This clonotype was observed at least ten times. The antigen remains unidentified. Time point here: newly diagnosed GD, antithyroid drugs for less than 3 months. Researchers made the TCR library from RNA that was extracted from PBMCs. Construction of the TCR beta libraries employed iRepertoire HTBI primers in conjunction with Arm-PCR of CDR3 regions. One entry per CDR3 protein, called by TCRdb with MiXCR from the multiplex PCR reads. The sample lists roughly 500,000 distinct CDR3 sequences, around 13% seen once, with around 10% in the top ten. These data also formed part of another study, on T cells in Graves' hyperthyroidism and ophthalmopathy.

This receptor was taken from a woman in her thirties with Graves disease. The sequences come from peripheral blood mononuclear cells (PBMCs), collected at new diagnosis, from a patient treated with antithyroid drugs. This chain joins TRBV27 and TRBJ2-3; TRBD2 is a possible D gene (5 bases). CDR3 in amino acids: CASSSFGGSMQYF. DNA of the CDR3: TGTGCCAGCAGTTCCTTCGGAGGTAGTATGCAGTATTTT.